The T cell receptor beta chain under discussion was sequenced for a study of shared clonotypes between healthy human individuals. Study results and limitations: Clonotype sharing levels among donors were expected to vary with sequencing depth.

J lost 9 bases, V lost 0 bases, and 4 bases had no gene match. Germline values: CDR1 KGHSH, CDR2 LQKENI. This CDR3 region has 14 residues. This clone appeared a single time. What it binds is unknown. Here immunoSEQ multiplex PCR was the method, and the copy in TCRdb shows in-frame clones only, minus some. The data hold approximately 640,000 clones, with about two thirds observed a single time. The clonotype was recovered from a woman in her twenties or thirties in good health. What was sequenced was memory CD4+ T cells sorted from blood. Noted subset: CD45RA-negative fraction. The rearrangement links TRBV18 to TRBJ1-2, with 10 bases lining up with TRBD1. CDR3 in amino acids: CASSPPGTGASYTF. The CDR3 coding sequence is TGTGCCAGCTCACCACCGGGGACAGGGGCTAGCTACACCTTC.